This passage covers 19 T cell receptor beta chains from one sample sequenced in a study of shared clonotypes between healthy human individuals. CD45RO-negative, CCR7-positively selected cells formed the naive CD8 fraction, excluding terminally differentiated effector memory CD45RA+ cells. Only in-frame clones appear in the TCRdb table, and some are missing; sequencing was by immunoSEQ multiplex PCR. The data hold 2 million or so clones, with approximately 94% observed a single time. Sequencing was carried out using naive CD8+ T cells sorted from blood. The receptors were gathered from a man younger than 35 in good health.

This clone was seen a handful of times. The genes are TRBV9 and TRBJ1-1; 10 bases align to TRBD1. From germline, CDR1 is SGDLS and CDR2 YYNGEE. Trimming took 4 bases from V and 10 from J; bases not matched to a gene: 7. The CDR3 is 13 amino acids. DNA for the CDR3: TGTGCCAGCAGCCCTGGGACAGGGGAGGCAGCTTTCTTT. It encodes CASSPGTGEAAFF. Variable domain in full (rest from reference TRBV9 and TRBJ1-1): DSGVTQTPKHLITATGQRVTLRCSPRSGDLSVYWYQQSLDQGLQFLIQYYNGEERAKGNILERFSAQQFPDLHSELNLSSLELGDSALYFCASSPGTGEAAFFGQGTRLTVV.

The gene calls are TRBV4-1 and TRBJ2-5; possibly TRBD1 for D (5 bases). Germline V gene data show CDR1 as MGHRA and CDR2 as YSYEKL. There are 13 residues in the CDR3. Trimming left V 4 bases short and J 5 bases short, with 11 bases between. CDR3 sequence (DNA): TGCGCCAGCAGCCTCGTTGGGGCGGAGACCCAGTACTTC. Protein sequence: CASSLVGAETQYF.

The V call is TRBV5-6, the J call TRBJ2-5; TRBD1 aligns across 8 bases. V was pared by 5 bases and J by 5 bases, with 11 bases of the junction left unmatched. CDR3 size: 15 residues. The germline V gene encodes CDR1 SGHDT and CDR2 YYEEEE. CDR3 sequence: CASRSDREGEETQYF. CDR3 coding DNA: TGTGCCAGCAGGTCGGACAGGGAAGGAGAGGAGACCCAGTACTTC. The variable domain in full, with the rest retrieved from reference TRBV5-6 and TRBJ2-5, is DAGVTQSPTHLIKTRGQQVTLRCSPKSGHDTVSWYQQALGQGPQFIFQYYEEEERQRGNFPDRFSGHQFPNYSSELNVNALLLGDSALYLCASRSDREGEETQYFGPGTRLLVL.

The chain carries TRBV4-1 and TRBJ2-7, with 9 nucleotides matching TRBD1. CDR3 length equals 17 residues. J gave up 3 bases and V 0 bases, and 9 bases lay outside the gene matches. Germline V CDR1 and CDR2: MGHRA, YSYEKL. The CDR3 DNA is TGCGCCAGCAGCCAAGAGCTACAGGGGGCCGGCCTCTACGAGCAGTACTTC. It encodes CASSQELQGAGLYEQYF.

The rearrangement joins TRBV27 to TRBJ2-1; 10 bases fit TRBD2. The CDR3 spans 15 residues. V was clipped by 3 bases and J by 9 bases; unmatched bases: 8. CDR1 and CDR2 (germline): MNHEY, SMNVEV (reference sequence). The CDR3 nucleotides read TGTGCCAGCAGTTTCGCGGGTCTAGCGGGAGCTGAGCAGTTCTTC. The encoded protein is CASSFAGLAGAEQFF.

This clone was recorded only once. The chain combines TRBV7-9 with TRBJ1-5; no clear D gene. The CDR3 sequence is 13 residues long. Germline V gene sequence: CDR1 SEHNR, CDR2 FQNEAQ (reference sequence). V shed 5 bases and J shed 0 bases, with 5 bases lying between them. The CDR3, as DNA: TGTGCCAGCAGCCCGGCTAGCAATCAGCCCCAGCATTTT. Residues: CASSPASNQPQHF.

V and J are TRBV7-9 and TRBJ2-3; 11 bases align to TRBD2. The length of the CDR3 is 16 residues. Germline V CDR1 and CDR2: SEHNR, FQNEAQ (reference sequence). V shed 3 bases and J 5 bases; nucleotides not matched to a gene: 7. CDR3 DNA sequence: TGTGCCAGCAGCTTCGTACTAGCGGGGGATAAAGATACGCAGTATTTT. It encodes CASSFVLAGDKDTQYF.

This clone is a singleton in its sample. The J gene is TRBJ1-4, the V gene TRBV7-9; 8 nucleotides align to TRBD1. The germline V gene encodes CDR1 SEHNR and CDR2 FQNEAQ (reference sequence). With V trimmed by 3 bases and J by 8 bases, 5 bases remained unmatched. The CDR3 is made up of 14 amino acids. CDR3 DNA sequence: TGTGCCAGCAGCTTCCGGGACAGGTTCGAAAAACTGTTTTTT. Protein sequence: CASSFRDRFEKLFF.

The CDR3 region has the DNA TGTGCCAGTAGTATAATGGCAGGGAACAATGAGCAGTTCTTC. It specifies CASSIMAGNNEQFF. The gene calls are TRBV19 and TRBJ2-1; a weak D match, TRBD1 (5 bases). V gave up 2 bases and J gave up 5 bases, with 10 bases separating them. Germline V gene data show CDR1 as LNHDA and CDR2 as SQIVND (reference sequence). There are 14 residues in the CDR3. The full variable domain, in which reference TRBV19 and TRBJ2-1 provide the parts outside the CDR3, is DGGITQSPKYLFRKEGQNVTLSCEQNLNHDAMYWYRQDPGQGLRLIYYSQIVNDFQKGDIAEGYSVSREKKESFPLTVTSAQKNPTAFYLCASSIMAGNNEQFFGPGTRLTVL.

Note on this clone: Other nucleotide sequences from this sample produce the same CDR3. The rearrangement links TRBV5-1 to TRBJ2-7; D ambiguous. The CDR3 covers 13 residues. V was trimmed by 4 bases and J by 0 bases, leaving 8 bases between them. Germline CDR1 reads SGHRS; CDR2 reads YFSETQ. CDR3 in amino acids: CASSPPGSYEQYF. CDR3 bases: TGCGCCAGCAGCCCCCCCGGCTCCTACGAGCAGTACTTC.

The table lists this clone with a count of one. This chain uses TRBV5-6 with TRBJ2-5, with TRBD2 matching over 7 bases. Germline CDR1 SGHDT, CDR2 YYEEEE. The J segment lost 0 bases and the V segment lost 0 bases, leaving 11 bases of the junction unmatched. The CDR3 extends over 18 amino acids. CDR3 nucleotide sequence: TGTGCCAGCAGCTTGGTTTCGAGCGGGGAGATAAACCAAGAGACCCAGTACTTC. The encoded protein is CASSLVSSGEINQETQYF.

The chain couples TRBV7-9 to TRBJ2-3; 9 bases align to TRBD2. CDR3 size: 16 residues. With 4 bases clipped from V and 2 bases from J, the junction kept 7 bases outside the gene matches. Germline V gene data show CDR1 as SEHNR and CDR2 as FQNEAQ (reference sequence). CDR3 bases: TGTGCCAGCAGCTCCAGGACTAGCGCCACCACAGATACGCAGTATTTT. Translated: CASSSRTSATTDTQYF.

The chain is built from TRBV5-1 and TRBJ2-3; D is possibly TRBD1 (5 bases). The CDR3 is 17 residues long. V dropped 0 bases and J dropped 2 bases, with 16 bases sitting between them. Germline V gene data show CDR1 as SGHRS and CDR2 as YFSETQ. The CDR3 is CASSLELDILHTDTQYF. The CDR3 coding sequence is TGCGCCAGCAGCTTGGAGTTGGACATCCTTCACACAGATACGCAGTATTTT.

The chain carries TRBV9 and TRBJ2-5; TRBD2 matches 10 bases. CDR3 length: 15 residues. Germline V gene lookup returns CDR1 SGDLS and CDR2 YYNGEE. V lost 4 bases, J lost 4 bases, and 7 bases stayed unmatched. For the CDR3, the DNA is TGTGCCAGCAGCATGCTAGCGGGAGAGGGAGAGACCCAGTACTTC. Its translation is CASSMLAGEGETQYF.

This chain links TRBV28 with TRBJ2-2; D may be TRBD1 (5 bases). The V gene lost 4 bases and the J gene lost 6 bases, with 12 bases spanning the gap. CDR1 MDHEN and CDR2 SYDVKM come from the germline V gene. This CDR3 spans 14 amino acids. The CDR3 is CASSYQGGAGELFF. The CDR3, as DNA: TGTGCCAGCAGTTACCAGGGTGGGGCCGGGGAGCTGTTTTTT.

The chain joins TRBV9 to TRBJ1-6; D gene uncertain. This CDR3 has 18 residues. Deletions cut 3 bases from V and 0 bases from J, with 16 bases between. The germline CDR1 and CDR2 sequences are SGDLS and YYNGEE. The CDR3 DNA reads TGTGCCAGCAGCGACCCGGTGCCGGGAAGCTCCTATAATTCACCCCTCCACTTT. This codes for CASSDPVPGSSYNSPLHF.

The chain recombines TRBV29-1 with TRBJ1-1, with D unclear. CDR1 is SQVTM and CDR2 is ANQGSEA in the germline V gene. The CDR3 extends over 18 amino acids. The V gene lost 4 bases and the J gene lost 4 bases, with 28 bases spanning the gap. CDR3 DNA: TGCAGCGTTGCGGGCCTCGACACGCCTAGACCGTTGAGCACTGAAGCTTTCTTT. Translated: CSVAGLDTPRPLSTEAFF.

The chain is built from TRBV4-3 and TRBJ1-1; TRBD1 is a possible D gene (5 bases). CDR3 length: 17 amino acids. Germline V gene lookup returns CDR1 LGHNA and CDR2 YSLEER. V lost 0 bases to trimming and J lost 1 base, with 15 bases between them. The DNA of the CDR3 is TGCGCCAGCAGCCAAGATAGAATGGGGCGAGGGAACACTGAAGCTTTCTTT. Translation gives CASSQDRMGRGNTEAFF.

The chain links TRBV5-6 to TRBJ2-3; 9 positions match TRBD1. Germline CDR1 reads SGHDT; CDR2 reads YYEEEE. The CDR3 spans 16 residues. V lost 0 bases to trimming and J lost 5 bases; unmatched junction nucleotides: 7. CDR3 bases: TGTGCCAGCAGCTTGGAACCGGGACAGGGACTAGATACGCAGTATTTT. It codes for CASSLEPGQGLDTQYF. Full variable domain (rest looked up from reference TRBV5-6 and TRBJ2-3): DAGVTQSPTHLIKTRGQQVTLRCSPKSGHDTVSWYQQALGQGPQFIFQYYEEEERQRGNFPDRFSGHQFPNYSSELNVNALLLGDSALYLCASSLEPGQGLDTQYFGPGTRLTVL.